This is a list of T cell receptor beta chains from one sample in a study of T cell responses to AZD1222 COVID-19 vaccine. The table came from immunoSEQ multiplex PCR; TCRdb's copy has only in-frame clones and leaves some out. The sample records about 170,000 clones, approximately 90% being singletons. The specimen comprised peripheral blood, sampled on day 0 of AZD1222 vaccination. These receptors were obtained from an adult in good health. The CDR3 runs from the conserved cysteine through the conserved F or W. D genes are given only for firm matches. Some rows mark clone size as missing; the rest say once, few, many or name a class of expanded clone.

size	V	D	length	J	CDR3	DNA
few	TRBV6-5	-	14	TRBJ2-5	CASRVGGPVGTQYF	TGTGCCAGCAGGGTAGGGGGTCCCGTGGGGACCCAGTACTTC
-	TRBV7-8	-	13	TRBJ1-2	CASSLGGGYGYTF	TGTGCCAGCAGCTTAGGTGGGGGCTATGGCTACACCTTC
-	TRBV5-5	-	17	TRBJ2-2	CASSLVGGHANTGELFF	TGTGCCAGCAGCTTGGTCGGGGGCCACGCGAACACCGGGGAGCTGTTTTTT
-	TRBV30	-	14	TRBJ2-4	CAWSVGVERGIQYF	TGTGCCTGGAGTGTTGGGGTGGAGAGGGGCATTCAGTACTTC
-	TRBV5-1	-	15	TRBJ1-2	CASSLGGSSNYGYTF	TGCGCCAGCAGCTTAGGCGGAAGCTCTAACTATGGCTACACCTTC
-	TRBV20-1	-	11	TRBJ1-4	CSAPIPEKLFF	TGCAGTGCTCCGATCCCTGAAAAACTGTTTTTT
-	TRBV5-1	TRBD2	16	TRBJ2-1	CASSPPGGGKNNEQFF	TGCGCCAGCAGCCCACCGGGCGGGGGGAAAAACAATGAGCAGTTCTTC
few	TRBV7-2	-	15	TRBJ2-5	CASSPPRGPPETQYF	TGTGCCAGCAGTCCCCCCAGGGGACCTCCAGAGACCCAGTACTTC
-	TRBV18	TRBD1	15	TRBJ1-1	CASSHGRDRDTEAFF	TGTGCCAGCTCACATGGCCGGGACAGGGACACTGAAGCTTTCTTT
-	TRBV6-1	-	17	TRBJ1-2	CASSESFLGFSNYGYTF	TGTGCCAGCAGTGAATCATTCTTGGGGTTTTCTAACTATGGCTACACCTTC
few	TRBV10-3	TRBD1	13	TRBJ1-5	CAISEDRDQPQHF	TGTGCCATCAGCGAGGACAGGGACCAGCCCCAGCATTTT
-	TRBV6-2/TRBV6-3	TRBD2	16	TRBJ2-5	CASSYGRGAYQETQYF	TGTGCCAGCAGTTACGGGCGGGGGGCGTACCAAGAGACCCAGTACTTC
-	TRBV4-3	TRBD2	18	TRBJ2-2	CASSQDASGGPNTGELFF	TGCGCCAGCAGCCAAGATGCTAGCGGGGGACCGAACACCGGGGAGCTGTTTTTT
-	TRBV7-2	TRBD2	17	TRBJ2-3	CASSLAGTSGPSDTQYF	TGTGCCAGCAGCTTGGCGGGGACTAGCGGGCCGTCTGATACGCAGTATTTT